This TCR beta chain was observed in a study of radiation and T cells in renal cell carcinoma. Described time point: blood 4 weeks post-SBRT, at nephrectomy. Described treatment: 15 Gy SBRT to primary tumor, nephrectomy 4 weeks later. Serial blood draws occurred at baseline and 2 and 4 weeks post-SBRT. Sequencing was performed with immunoSEQ multiplex PCR; in TCRdb, only in-frame clones are kept and a portion is missing. The sample yields 150,000 to 200,000 clones, less than 90% seen once. Sequenced material: blood, taken from a patient whose treatment included radiotherapy and nephrectomy. This TCR came from a woman aged 45-60 years with renal cell carcinoma.

CDR3 protein: CASSEEGRDTQYF. As DNA, the CDR3 is TGTGCCAGCAGTGAAGAGGGGAGAGATACGCAGTATTTT. The V and J genes are TRBV6-1 and TRBJ2-3; D may be TRBD1 or TRBD2 (5 bases each). CDR1 is MNHNS and CDR2 is SASEGT in the germline V gene. The CDR3 spans 13 residues. V lost 1 base and J lost 5, with 7 bases in between.